Sequencing of this T cell receptor (beta chain) was carried out in a study of regulatory T cells in long-lasting Graves disease. Study-level background: The study enrolled newly diagnosed Graves' patients on antithyroid drugs under 3 months. Study-wide points: Preferential use of TRBV28, TRBJ1-2 and TRBJ2-5 was seen in persistent disease. Those with persistent disease had in common more public clonotypes (2,741) than new patients (approximately 970).

This clonotype was counted ten times or more. Its antigen is currently unknown. Construction of the TCR beta libraries employed iRepertoire HTBI primers in conjunction with Arm-PCR of CDR3 regions. From the multiplex PCR reads, TCRdb called clonotypes with MiXCR, one entry per CDR3 protein. The profile shows fewer than 400,000 distinct CDR3 sequences, 15% to 20% of them singletons. The length of the CDR3 is 15 residues. Germline V gene lookup returns CDR1 KGHSH and CDR2 LQKENI. V lost 2 bases to trimming and J lost 5 bases; unmatched junction nucleotides: 9. Documented time point: newly diagnosed GD, antithyroid drugs for less than 3 months. PBMC RNA was the source of the TCR library. American Thyroid Association guidelines were used to diagnose Graves' disease.

The sequences come from peripheral blood mononuclear cells (PBMCs), collected at new diagnosis, from a patient treated with antithyroid drugs. This receptor was obtained from a female donor with Graves disease. The gene calls are TRBV18 and TRBJ2-7, with 7 bases fitting TRBD1. The chain's CDR3 is CASSPGQATYNEQYF. The CDR3 coding sequence is TGTGCCAGCTCACCAGGACAGGCGACGTATAACGAGCAGTACTTC.